A selection of T cell receptor beta chains follows, all from one sample in a study of blood T cell repertoires in COVID-19. Data came from immunoSEQ multiplex PCR; TCRdb stores just in-frame clones and leaves some out. The sample has 220,000 or so clones; about three quarters are singletons. The sample consisted of peripheral blood. The origin of the receptors is a woman in her 70s with acute or convalescent COVID-19. Each CDR3 is given without its conserved first and last residue.

j_gene | v_gene | CDR3aa
TRBJ2-3 | TRBV2 | ASRESSPRTDTQY
TRBJ1-5 | TRBV6-4 | ASSGNQGSNQPQH
TRBJ1-4 | TRBV5-1 | ASSLDPGTNEKLF
TRBJ1-6 | TRBV5-1 | ASSYGRDNSPLH
TRBJ2-7 | TRBV19 | ASSMQAGSSYEQY
TRBJ2-7 | TRBV18 | ASSSRDSTGEQY
TRBJ1-5 | TRBV3-1/TRBV3-2 | AAGSSPQH
TRBJ1-2 | TRBV5-1 | ASSLDGRNYGYT
TRBJ2-1 | TRBV9 | ASSALASSYNEQF
TRBJ2-7 | TRBV3-1/TRBV3-2 | ASSLGQGAPYEQY
TRBJ1-6 | TRBV5-6 | ASSLGGGGSSYNSPLH
TRBJ1-2 | TRBV28 | ASSGTDQAGGYT
TRBJ2-3 | TRBV27 | ASSLLQVAGKGDTQY
TRBJ2-5 | TRBV30 | AWSPSSGRGETQY
TRBJ1-1 | TRBV5-4 | ASSWETDRAATEAF
TRBJ2-2 | TRBV5-1 | ASSSGGTSGAKTGELF
TRBJ2-7 | TRBV15 | ATSRDRSHEQY
TRBJ1-5 | TRBV7-2 | ASSFGDRGGNQPQH
TRBJ1-6 | TRBV7-8 | ASSHVSNSPLH
TRBJ2-5 | TRBV5-1 | ASSLAGGWRETQY
TRBJ1-6 | TRBV7-8 | ASSFGESNSPLH
TRBJ2-2 | TRBV6-5 | ASRAGTSVGELF